This TCR beta chain was sequenced for a study of T cell responses to AZD1222 COVID-19 vaccine. Study-level findings and limits: As reported, nearly half of all spike-specific TCRs target variant regions that are unmutated. Mapped onto spike, vaccine-associated CD4 TCRs spanned it and were dominant at 160-218 and 743-854.

Using immunoSEQ multiplex PCR, the repertoire was profiled, and TCRdb retains in-frame clones only, with some absent. The table has around 100,000 clones, more than 90% seen once. About this clone itself: The antigen is unknown.

The sequencing here drew on peripheral blood, taken on day 0 of AZD1222 vaccination. The receptor was derived from an adult in good health.

In nucleotides, the CDR3 is TGTGCCAGCAGCGCACAAGGGGATTATAATTCACCCCTCCACTTT. As protein: CASSAQGDYNSPLHF. The rearrangement joins TRBV7-3 to TRBJ1-6; D perhaps matches TRBD1 (5 bases). Trimming removed 5 bases at V and 4 bases at J, with 12 bases between. Germline CDR1 is SGHTA and CDR2 is FQGTGA. This CDR3 contains 15 residues.